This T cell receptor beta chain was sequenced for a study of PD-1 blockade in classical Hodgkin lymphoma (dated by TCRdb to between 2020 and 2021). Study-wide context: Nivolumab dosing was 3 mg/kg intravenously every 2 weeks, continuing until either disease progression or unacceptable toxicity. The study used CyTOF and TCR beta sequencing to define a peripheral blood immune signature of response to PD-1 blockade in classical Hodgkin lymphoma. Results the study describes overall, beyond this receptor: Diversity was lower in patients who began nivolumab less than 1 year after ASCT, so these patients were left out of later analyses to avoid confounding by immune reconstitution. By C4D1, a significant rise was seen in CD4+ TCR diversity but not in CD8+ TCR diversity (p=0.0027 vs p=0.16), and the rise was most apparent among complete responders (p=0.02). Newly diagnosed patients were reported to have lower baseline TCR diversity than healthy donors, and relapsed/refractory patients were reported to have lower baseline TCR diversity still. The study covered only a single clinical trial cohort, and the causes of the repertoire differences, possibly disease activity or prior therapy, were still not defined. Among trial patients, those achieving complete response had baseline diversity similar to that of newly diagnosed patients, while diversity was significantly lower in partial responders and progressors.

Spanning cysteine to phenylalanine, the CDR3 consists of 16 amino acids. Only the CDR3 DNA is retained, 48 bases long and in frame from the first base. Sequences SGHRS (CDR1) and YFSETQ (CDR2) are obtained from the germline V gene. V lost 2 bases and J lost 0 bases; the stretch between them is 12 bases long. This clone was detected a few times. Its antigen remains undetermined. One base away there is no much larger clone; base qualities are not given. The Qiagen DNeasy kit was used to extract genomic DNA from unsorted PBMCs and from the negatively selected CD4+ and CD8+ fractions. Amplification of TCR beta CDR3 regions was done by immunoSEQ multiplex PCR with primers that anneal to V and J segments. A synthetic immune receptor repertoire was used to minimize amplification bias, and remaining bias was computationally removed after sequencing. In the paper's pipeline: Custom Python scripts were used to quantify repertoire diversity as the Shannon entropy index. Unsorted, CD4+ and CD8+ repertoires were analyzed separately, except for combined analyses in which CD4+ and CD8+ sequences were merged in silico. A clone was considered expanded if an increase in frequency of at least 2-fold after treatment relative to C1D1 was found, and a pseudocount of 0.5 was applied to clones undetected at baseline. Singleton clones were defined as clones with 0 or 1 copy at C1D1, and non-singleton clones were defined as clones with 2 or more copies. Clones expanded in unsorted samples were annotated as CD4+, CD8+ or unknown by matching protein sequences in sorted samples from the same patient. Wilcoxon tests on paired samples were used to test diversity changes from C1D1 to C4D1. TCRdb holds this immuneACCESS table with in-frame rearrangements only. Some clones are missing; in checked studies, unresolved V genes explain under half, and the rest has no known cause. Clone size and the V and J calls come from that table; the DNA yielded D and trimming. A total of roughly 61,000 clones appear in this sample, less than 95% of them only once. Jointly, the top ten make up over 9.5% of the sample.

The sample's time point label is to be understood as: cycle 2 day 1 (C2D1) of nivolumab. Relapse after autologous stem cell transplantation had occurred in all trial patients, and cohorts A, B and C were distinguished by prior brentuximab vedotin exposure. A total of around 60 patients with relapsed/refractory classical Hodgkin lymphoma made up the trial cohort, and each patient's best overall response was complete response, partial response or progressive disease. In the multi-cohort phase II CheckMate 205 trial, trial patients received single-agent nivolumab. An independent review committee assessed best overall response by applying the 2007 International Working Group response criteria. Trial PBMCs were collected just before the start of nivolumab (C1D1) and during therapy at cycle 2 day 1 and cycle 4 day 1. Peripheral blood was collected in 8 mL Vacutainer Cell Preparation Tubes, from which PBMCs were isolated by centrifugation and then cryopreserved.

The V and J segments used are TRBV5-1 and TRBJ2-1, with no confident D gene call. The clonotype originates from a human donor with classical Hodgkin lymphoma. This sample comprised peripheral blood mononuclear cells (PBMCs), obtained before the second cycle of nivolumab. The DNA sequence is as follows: TGCGCCAGCAGCTTCTTTGACGCGATCTCCTACAATGAGCAGTTCTTC. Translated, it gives CASSFFDAISYNEQFF.